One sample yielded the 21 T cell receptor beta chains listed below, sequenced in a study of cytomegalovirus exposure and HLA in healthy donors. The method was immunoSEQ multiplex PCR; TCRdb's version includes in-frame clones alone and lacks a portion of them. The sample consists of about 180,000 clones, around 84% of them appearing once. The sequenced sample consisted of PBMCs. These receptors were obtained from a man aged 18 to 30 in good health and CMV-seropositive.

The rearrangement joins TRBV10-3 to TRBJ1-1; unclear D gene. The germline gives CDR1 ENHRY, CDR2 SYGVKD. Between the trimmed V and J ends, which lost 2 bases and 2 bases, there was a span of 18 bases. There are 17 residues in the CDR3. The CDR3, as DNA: TGTGCCATCAGTGAGATGGTCCTTAACAGCCGAAACACTGAAGCTTTCTTT. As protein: CAISEMVLNSRNTEAFF.

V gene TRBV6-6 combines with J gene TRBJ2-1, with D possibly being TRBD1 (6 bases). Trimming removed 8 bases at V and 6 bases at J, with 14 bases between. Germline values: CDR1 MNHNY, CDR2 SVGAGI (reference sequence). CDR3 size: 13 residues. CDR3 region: CASEQGSLNEQFF. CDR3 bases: TGTGCCAGCGAACAGGGATCTCTCAATGAGCAGTTCTTC.

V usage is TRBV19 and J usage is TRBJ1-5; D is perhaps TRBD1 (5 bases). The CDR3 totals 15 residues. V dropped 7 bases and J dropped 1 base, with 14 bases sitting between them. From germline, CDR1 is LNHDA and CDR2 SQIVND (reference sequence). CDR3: CASNRGLGSNQPQHF. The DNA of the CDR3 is TGTGCCAGTAACCGGGGGTTAGGGAGCAATCAGCCCCAGCATTTT.

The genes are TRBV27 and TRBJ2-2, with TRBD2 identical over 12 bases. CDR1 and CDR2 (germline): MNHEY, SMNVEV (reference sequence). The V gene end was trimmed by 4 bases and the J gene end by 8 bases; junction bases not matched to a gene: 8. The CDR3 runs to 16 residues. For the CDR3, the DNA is TGTGCCAGCAGTTCCTTACTAGCGGGGGGACTAGGGGAGCTGTTTTTT. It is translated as CASSSLLAGGLGELFF.

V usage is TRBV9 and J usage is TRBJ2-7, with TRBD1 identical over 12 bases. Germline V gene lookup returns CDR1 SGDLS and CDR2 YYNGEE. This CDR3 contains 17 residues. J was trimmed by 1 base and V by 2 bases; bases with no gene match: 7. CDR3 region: CASSVGDRGHGSYEQYF. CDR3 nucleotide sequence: TGTGCCAGCAGCGTTGGGGACAGGGGGCACGGGTCCTACGAGCAGTACTTC.

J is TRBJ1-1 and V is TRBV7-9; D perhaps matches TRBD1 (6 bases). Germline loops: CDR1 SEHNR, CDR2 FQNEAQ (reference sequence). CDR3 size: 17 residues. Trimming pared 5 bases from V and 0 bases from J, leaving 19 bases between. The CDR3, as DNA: TGTGCCAGCAGCCAAGACATTATACAGGGTTTGAACACTGAAGCTTTCTTT. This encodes CASSQDIIQGLNTEAFF. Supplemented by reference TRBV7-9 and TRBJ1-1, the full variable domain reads DTGVSQNPRHKITKRGQNVTFRCDPISEHNRLYWYRQTLGQGPEFLTYFQNEAQLEKSRLLSDRFSAERPKGSFSTLEIQRTEQGDSAMYLCASSQDIIQGLNTEAFFGQGTRLTVV.

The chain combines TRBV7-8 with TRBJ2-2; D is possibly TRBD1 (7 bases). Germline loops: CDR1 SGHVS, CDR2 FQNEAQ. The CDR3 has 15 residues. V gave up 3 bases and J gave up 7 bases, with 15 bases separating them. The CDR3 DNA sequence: TGTGCCAGCAGCTTCGTCAGGGGGGCCAACGGGGAGCTGTTTTTT. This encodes CASSFVRGANGELFF.

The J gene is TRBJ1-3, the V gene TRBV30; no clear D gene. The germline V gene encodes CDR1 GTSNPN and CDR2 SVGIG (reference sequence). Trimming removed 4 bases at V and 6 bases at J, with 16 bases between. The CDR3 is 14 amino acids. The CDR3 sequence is CAWNSFGMENTIYF. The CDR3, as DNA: TGTGCCTGGAACAGCTTCGGAATGGAAAACACCATATATTTT.

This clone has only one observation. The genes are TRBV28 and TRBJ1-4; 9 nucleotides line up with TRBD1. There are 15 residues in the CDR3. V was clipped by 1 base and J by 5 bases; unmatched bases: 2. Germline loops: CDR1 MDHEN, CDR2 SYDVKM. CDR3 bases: TGTGCCAGCAGTTTATCCGGGACAGGGAATGAAAAACTGTTTTTT. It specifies CASSLSGTGNEKLFF. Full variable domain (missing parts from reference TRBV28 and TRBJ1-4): DVKVTQSSRYLVKRTGEKVFLECVQDMDHENMFWYRQDPGLGLRLIYFSYDVKMKEKGDIPEGYSVSREKKERFSLILESASTNQTSMYLCASSLSGTGNEKLFFGSGTQLSVL.

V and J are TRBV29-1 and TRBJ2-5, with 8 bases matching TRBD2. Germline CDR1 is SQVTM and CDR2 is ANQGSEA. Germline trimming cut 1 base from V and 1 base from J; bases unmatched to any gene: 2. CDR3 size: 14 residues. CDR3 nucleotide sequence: TGCAGCGTTGAAGGGACTAGCCTCCAAGAGACCCAGTACTTC. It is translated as CSVEGTSLQETQYF.

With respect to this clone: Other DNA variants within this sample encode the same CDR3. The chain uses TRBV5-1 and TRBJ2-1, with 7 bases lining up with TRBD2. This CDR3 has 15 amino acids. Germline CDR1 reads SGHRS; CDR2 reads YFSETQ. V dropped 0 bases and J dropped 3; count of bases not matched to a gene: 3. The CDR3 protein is CASSLAAGVYNEQFF. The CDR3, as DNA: TGCGCCAGCAGCTTGGCGGCGGGGGTCTACAATGAGCAGTTCTTC.

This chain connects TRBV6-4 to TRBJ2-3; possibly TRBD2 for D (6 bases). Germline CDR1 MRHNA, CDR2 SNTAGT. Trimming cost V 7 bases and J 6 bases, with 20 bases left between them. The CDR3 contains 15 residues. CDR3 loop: CASKSKGEAGDTQYF. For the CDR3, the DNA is TGTGCCAGCAAATCCAAAGGGGAGGCCGGCGATACGCAGTATTTT.

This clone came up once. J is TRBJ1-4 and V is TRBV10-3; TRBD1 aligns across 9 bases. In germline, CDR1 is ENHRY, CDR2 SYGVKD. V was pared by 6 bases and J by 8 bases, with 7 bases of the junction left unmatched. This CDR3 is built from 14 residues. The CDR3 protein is CAISPGTGNEKLFF. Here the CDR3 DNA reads TGTGCCATCAGCCCCGGGACAGGGAACGAAAAACTGTTTTTT.

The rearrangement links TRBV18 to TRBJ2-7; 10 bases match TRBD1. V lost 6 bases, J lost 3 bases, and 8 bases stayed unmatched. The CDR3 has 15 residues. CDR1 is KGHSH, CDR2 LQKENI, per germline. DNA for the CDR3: TGTGCCAGCTCTCTATCGGGACAGGGGTTCTACGAGCAGTACTTC. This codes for CASSLSGQGFYEQYF.

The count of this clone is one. This chain's CDR3 is CASSEPPEPQYF. The DNA of the CDR3 is TGTGCCAGCAGTGAACCCCCTGAGCCCCAGTACTTC. The rearrangement joins TRBV2 to TRBJ2-5; D call uncertain. Per germline, CDR1 SNHLY and CDR2 FYNNEI. Trimming took 2 bases from V and 9 from J, leaving 10 bases between them. There are 12 residues in the CDR3.

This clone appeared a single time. This CDR3 reads CAWSPGTSPYNEQFF. The DNA for the CDR3 is TGTGCCTGGAGTCCCGGGACTAGCCCCTACAATGAGCAGTTCTTC. This sequence joins TRBV30 and TRBJ2-1, with 9 bases aligning to TRBD2. This CDR3 is built from 15 residues. Germline loops: CDR1 GTSNPN, CDR2 SVGIG (reference sequence). Losses at the gene ends were 2 bases for V and 2 bases for J; bases not matched to a gene: 4.

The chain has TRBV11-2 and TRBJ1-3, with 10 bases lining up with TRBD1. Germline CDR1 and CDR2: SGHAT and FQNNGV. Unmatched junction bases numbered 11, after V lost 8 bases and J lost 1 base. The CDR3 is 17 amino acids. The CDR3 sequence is CASRSGMGQGSGNTIYF. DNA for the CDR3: TGTGCCAGCCGATCAGGGATGGGACAGGGGTCTGGAAACACCATATATTTT.

The CDR3 bases are TGTGCCAGCAGCGTAGGGCCAGGGGATCATCAGCCCCAGCATTTT. Amino acids: CASSVGPGDHQPQHF. V is TRBV9 and J is TRBJ1-5; tentatively, D is TRBD1 (6 bases). Germline V gives CDR1 SGDLS, CDR2 YYNGEE. Between the trimmed V and J ends, which lost 0 bases and 5 bases, there was a span of 12 bases. There are 15 residues in the CDR3.

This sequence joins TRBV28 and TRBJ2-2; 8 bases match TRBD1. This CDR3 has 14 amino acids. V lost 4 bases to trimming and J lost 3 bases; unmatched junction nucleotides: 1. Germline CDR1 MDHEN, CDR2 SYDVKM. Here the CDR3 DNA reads TGTGCCAGCAGTTCAGGGGGCGACACCGGGGAGCTGTTTTTT. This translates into CASSSGGDTGELFF. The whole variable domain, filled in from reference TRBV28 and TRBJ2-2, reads DVKVTQSSRYLVKRTGEKVFLECVQDMDHENMFWYRQDPGLGLRLIYFSYDVKMKEKGDIPEGYSVSREKKERFSLILESASTNQTSMYLCASSSGGDTGELFFGEGSRLTVL.

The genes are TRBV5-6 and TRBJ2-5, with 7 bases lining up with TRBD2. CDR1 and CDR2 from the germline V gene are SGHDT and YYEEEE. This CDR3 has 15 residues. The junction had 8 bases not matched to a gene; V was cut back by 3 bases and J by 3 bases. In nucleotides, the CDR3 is TGTGCCAGCAGCTCGCTGGGAGGGGAGGAAGAGACCCAGTACTTC. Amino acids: CASSSLGGEEETQYF.

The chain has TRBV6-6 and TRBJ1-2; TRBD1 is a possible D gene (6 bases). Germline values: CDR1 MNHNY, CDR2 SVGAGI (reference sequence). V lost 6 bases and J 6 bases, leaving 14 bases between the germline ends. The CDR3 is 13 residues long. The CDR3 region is CASSKGPGDGYTF. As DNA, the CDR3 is TGTGCCAGCAGCAAAGGGCCAGGGGATGGCTACACCTTC.